The next 13 T cell receptor beta chains were all read from a single sample in a study of beta chain features in type 1 diabetes. Whole-study findings and limits: Moderate but significant shortening of TCRB CDR3s was recorded in all four CD4+ subsets from Type 1 diabetes patients.

Expressed TCRB transcripts were sequenced because the isolated RNA had all been reverse transcribed beforehand. The data were produced by immunoSEQ multiplex PCR, yet TCRdb's version contains in-frame clones alone and is incomplete. The table has about 160,000 clones, roughly 8% seen once. Their target antigens are unknown. What was sequenced was central memory CD4+ T cells from blood. The source is a man aged 18 to 35 with type 1 diabetes.

The chain is built from TRBV30 and TRBJ2-1; 9 bases agree with TRBD1. Germline trimming cut 4 bases from V and 11 bases from J; bases unmatched to any gene: 12. The germline gives CDR1 GTSNPN, CDR2 SVGIG (reference sequence). The length of the CDR3 is 14 residues. The CDR3 spells CAWTGQGIRTKQFF. For the CDR3, the DNA is TGTGCCTGGACCGGACAGGGGATCCGGACAAAGCAGTTCTTC.

The rearrangement links TRBV7-2 to TRBJ2-1; D might be TRBD1 (5 bases). The CDR3 extends over 15 amino acids. With 4 bases removed from V and 0 bases from J, the gap between germline ends came to 10 bases. CDR1 SGHTA and CDR2 FQGNSA come from the germline V gene. The CDR3 coding sequence is TGTGCCAGCAGCTCAGGGTCAGTCTCCTACAATGAGCAGTTCTTC. This translates into CASSSGSVSYNEQFF.

The CDR3 nucleotides are TGTGCCAGCAGCAACCCCAGAAACAGGGTATGGGGCAATGAGCAGTTCTTC. It encodes CASSNPRNRVWGNEQFF. This chain joins TRBV11-2 and TRBJ2-1; TRBD1 is a possible D gene (6 bases). V dropped 5 bases and J dropped 6 bases, with 23 bases sitting between them. The CDR3 totals 17 residues. Per the germline V gene, CDR1 is SGHAT and CDR2 is FQNNGV.

This clone was counted a few times. The gene calls are TRBV30 and TRBJ1-1; D is unresolved. With 0 bases removed from V and 0 bases from J, the gap between germline ends came to 8 bases. CDR3 length: 14 residues. Germline V lookup: CDR1 GTSNPN, CDR2 SVGIG (reference sequence). The CDR3 spells CAWSVGGLNTEAFF. CDR3 in DNA: TGTGCCTGGAGTGTCGGAGGGCTGAACACTGAAGCTTTCTTT. The full variable domain, rest sourced from reference TRBV30 and TRBJ1-1, is SQTIHQWPATLVQPVGSPLSLECTVEGTSNPNLYWYRQAAGRGLQLLFYSVGIGQISSEVPQNLSASRPQDRQFILSSKKLLLSDSGFYLCAWSVGGLNTEAFFGQGTRLTVV.

This clone was observed a few times. The V gene is TRBV5-4, the J gene TRBJ2-5; 7 bases map to TRBD2. CDR1 SGHNT and CDR2 YYREEE come from the germline V gene (reference sequence). J was trimmed by 0 bases and V by 2 bases; bases with no gene match: 7. The CDR3 consists of 16 residues. The CDR3 DNA follows: TGTGCCAGCAGCTTCAATCTGCGGGAGTACCAAGAGACCCAGTACTTC. Translated, it gives CASSFNLREYQETQYF. The entire variable domain, with the rest obtained from reference TRBV5-4 and TRBJ2-5, is as follows: ETGVTQSPTHLIKTRGQQVTLRCSSQSGHNTVSWYQQALGQGPQFIFQYYREEENGRGNFPPRFSGLQFPNYSSELNVNALELDDSALYLCASSFNLREYQETQYFGPGTRLLVL.

As regards this clone: A much larger clone lies one base from this, so it may be a read error. The rearrangement uses TRBV7-4 and TRBJ1-5; 10 bases are shared with TRBD1. J lost 2 bases, V lost 3 bases, and 1 base had no gene match. The CDR3 is made up of 15 amino acids. Germline lookup yields CDR1 SGHVT and CDR2 SQSDAQ. The CDR3 DNA follows: TGTGCCAGCAGCTTGACAGGGGGCTGCAATCAGCCCCAGCATTTT. Its protein is CASSLTGGCNQPQHF.

This clone was detected a few times. The chain's CDR3 is CASRGAGAKETQYF. DNA for the CDR3: TGCGCCAGCAGAGGGGCTGGAGCTAAAGAGACCCAGTACTTC. The J gene is TRBJ2-5, the V gene TRBV5-1; D perhaps matches TRBD1 (5 bases). This CDR3 region has 14 residues. The V gene's germline CDR1 is SGHRS and CDR2 YFSETQ. The V end lost 5 bases, the J end lost 3 bases, and 14 bases lay between the germline ends.

This clone was recorded a few times. This chain uses TRBV29-1 with TRBJ2-4; D remains ambiguous. CDR1 and CDR2 (germline): SQVTM, ANQGSEA. This CDR3 comprises 14 residues. Between the trimmed V and J ends, which lost 4 bases and 0 bases, there was a span of 10 bases. CDR3 sequence: CSVADLEAKNIQYF. CDR3 sequence (DNA): TGCAGCGTTGCGGATCTAGAAGCCAAAAACATTCAGTACTTC.

The chain employs TRBV10-3 and TRBJ2-5; TRBD1 aligns across 9 bases. From germline, CDR1 is ENHRY and CDR2 SYGVKD. CDR3 length equals 15 residues. V shed 4 bases, J shed 2 bases, and the junction held 5 bases outside the gene matches. The CDR3 nucleotides read TGTGCCATCAGTGGGTCACAGGGGGCACAAGAGACCCAGTACTTC. Its translation is CAISGSQGAQETQYF.

This clone was found many times. This rearrangement joins TRBV28 to TRBJ2-7; tentatively, D is TRBD1 (5 bases). Germline loops: CDR1 MDHEN, CDR2 SYDVKM. This CDR3 has 13 amino acids. Deletions cut 6 bases from V and 6 bases from J, with 15 bases between. The CDR3 here is CASSPSVTGEQYF. The CDR3 nucleotides read TGTGCCAGCAGCCCCAGTGTTACAGGCGAGCAGTACTTC.

This sequence joins TRBV11-2 and TRBJ2-1, with 7 bases fitting TRBD2. The junction had 11 bases not matched to a gene; V was cut back by 5 bases and J by 4 bases. The CDR3 has 16 amino acids. Germline CDR1 is SGHAT and CDR2 is FQNNGV. CDR3 protein: CASSTRTRGQYNEQFF. DNA for the CDR3: TGTGCCAGCAGCACCCGGACTAGAGGCCAGTACAATGAGCAGTTCTTC.

Regarding this clone: The same CDR3 is also encoded by other DNA sequences in this sample. The chain couples TRBV27 to TRBJ1-5, with 7 bases identical to TRBD1. Germline-derived CDR1 and CDR2 are MNHEY and SMNVEV (reference sequence). This CDR3 is 14 amino acids long. V was clipped by 5 bases and J by 6 bases; unmatched bases: 7. CDR3 protein: CASSPQGGGQPQHF. CDR3 nucleotide sequence: TGTGCCAGCAGTCCTCAGGGGGGAGGTCAGCCCCAGCATTTT.

CDR3 bases: TGTGCCAGCAGTTCTAAACAGGTTAATAGCAATCAGCCCCAGCATTTT. Protein: CASSSKQVNSNQPQHF. The V gene is TRBV27, the J gene TRBJ1-5; D possibly corresponds to TRBD1 (5 bases). The germline V and J ends were trimmed by 4 bases and 0 bases, with 13 bases remaining between them. From germline, CDR1 is MNHEY and CDR2 SMNVEV (reference sequence). This CDR3 is built from 16 residues.